This record looks at one T cell receptor (beta chain) sequence and its context. The data were taken from a study of blood T cell repertoires in COVID-19. TCRdb's copy holds only in-frame clones and misses some; the assay was immunoSEQ multiplex PCR. The data show over 75,000 clones, around 78% seen once. Germline V CDR1 and CDR2: MGHRA, YSYEKL. Trimming took 3 bases from V and 4 from J; bases not matched to a gene: 4. This CDR3 is built from 15 residues. The V and J genes are TRBV4-1 and TRBJ2-7; 12 nucleotides align to TRBD1. The receptor's source is a human donor in a cohort sampled during active COVID-19. Sequencing used peripheral blood. The DNA for the CDR3 is TGCGCCAGCAGCCAGGGGACAGGGGGCTGGTACGAGCAGTACTTC. Translating gives CASSQGTGGWYEQYF.